Below, 25 T cell receptor beta chains from the same sample are listed, as sequenced in a study of cytomegalovirus exposure and HLA in healthy donors. Researchers ran the PCR with 60 Vbeta and 13 Jbeta primers. Some clones are missing from TCRdb's copy, which holds only in-frame ones; the method was immunoSEQ multiplex PCR. This repertoire shows fewer than 200,000 clones, 87% found once; its top ten account for over 0.8%. The specimen sequenced was PBMCs. All receptors derive from a woman aged 25 to 39 in good health and CMV-seronegative.

The J gene is TRBJ2-7, the V gene TRBV6-1; TRBD2 aligns across 7 bases. Germline V CDR1 and CDR2: MNHNS, SASEGT. The CDR3 spans 13 residues. V was pared by 10 bases and J by 1 base, with 7 bases of the junction left unmatched. The CDR3 protein is CATLTGGSYEQYF. The CDR3 DNA sequence: TGTGCCACCCTAACGGGGGGATCCTACGAGCAGTACTTC.

This clone was seen only once. The chain combines TRBV30 with TRBJ2-7; 8 bases map to TRBD2. The V gene's germline CDR1 is GTSNPN and CDR2 SVGIG (reference sequence). There are 14 residues in the CDR3. The V segment lost 4 bases and the J segment 1 base; nucleotides outside the gene matches: 6. The CDR3 is CAWTPGGASYEQYF. CDR3 DNA sequence: TGTGCCTGGACCCCGGGGGGGGCTTCCTACGAGCAGTACTTC.

The gene calls are TRBV18 and TRBJ2-2; weak D call: TRBD1 (6 bases). Per the germline V gene, CDR1 is KGHSH and CDR2 is LQKENI. CDR3 length: 14 residues. V was clipped by 3 bases and J by 5 bases, with 10 bases between them. The CDR3 sequence is CASSPQGGTGELFF. CDR3 DNA sequence: TGTGCCAGCTCACCTCAAGGGGGAACCGGGGAGCTGTTTTTT.

V usage is TRBV9 and J usage is TRBJ1-2; 9 bases fit TRBD1. The CDR3 has 15 amino acids. The germline V gene has CDR1 SGDLS and CDR2 YYNGEE. The ends lost 6 bases at V and 0 bases at J; junction bases unmatched: 6. Here the CDR3 reads CASNDRGGSNYGYTF. The DNA of the CDR3 is TGTGCCAGCAACGACAGGGGGGGTTCTAACTATGGCTACACCTTC.

The J gene is TRBJ2-1, the V gene TRBV9; 7 bases agree with TRBD2. Germline CDR1 is SGDLS and CDR2 is YYNGEE. The CDR3 totals 19 residues. With 0 bases clipped from V and 6 bases from J, the junction kept 18 bases outside the gene matches. CDR3 in amino acids: CASSVVMGGSGMYSNEQFF. The CDR3 DNA follows: TGTGCCAGCAGCGTAGTAATGGGTGGGAGCGGGATGTACTCCAATGAGCAGTTCTTC.

The V call is TRBV29-1, the J call TRBJ2-1; D remains unclear. This CDR3 has 10 residues. V shed 6 bases and J shed 8 bases, with 8 bases lying between them. CDR1 is SQVTM, CDR2 ANQGSEA, per germline. The chain's CDR3 is CSVFLDEQFF. The CDR3 DNA follows: TGCAGCGTCTTTCTTGATGAGCAGTTCTTC.

The chain recombines TRBV19 with TRBJ1-5; D not resolved. Germline loops: CDR1 LNHDA, CDR2 SQIVND (reference sequence). The CDR3 is 14 residues long. The ends were cut back, 3 bases at V and 4 bases at J, with 10 bases in the middle. This CDR3 reads CASSIVRANQPQHF. CDR3 nucleotide sequence: TGTGCCAGTAGTATTGTTAGAGCGAATCAGCCCCAGCATTTT.

This clone was picked up one time. J is TRBJ2-7 and V is TRBV9; D perhaps matches TRBD2 (7 bases). Trimming shortened V by 0 bases and J by 2 bases, and 12 bases separated the two germline ends. Germline loops: CDR1 SGDLS, CDR2 YYNGEE. This CDR3 spans 15 amino acids. The CDR3 nucleotides read TGTGCCAGCAGCGTAGACAGGGAGGGACCCTACGAGCAGTACTTC. Amino acid sequence: CASSVDREGPYEQYF.

This clone has a single count. The chain recombines TRBV7-9 with TRBJ1-5, with TRBD1 matching over 8 bases. Germline CDR1 is SEHNR and CDR2 is FQNEAQ (reference sequence). The CDR3 is 15 residues long. V was pared by 5 bases and J by 5 bases, with 8 bases of the junction left unmatched. The CDR3: CASSPHRGEDQPQHF. The CDR3 coding sequence is TGTGCCAGCAGCCCCCACAGGGGGGAGGATCAGCCCCAGCATTTT. Supplemented by reference TRBV7-9 and TRBJ1-5, the full variable domain reads DTGVSQNPRHKITKRGQNVTFRCDPISEHNRLYWYRQTLGQGPEFLTYFQNEAQLEKSRLLSDRFSAERPKGSFSTLEIQRTEQGDSAMYLCASSPHRGEDQPQHFGDGTRLSIL.

The CDR3, as DNA: TGTGCCAGCAGCTTGTGGACAGGGACAAACTCCTACGAGCAGTACTTC. Its protein is CASSLWTGTNSYEQYF. The chain links TRBV11-2 to TRBJ2-7; 8 nucleotides align to TRBD1. The CDR3 totals 16 residues. Per germline, CDR1 SGHAT and CDR2 FQNNGV. Trimming removed 3 bases from V and 0 bases from J; junction bases left unmatched: 7.

V gene TRBV12-5 combines with J gene TRBJ1-4; TRBD1 matches 10 bases. Germline V lookup: CDR1 LGHNT, CDR2 FRNRAP. V dropped 3 bases and J dropped 5; count of bases not matched to a gene: 9. The length of the CDR3 is 17 residues. The CDR3 bases are TGTGCTAGTGGTTTTCTTGTGACGGACAGGGGGAATGAAAAACTGTTTTTT. It codes for CASGFLVTDRGNEKLFF.

This chain joins TRBV10-2 and TRBJ1-6; 8 bases line up with TRBD1. V dropped 6 bases and J dropped 7; count of bases not matched to a gene: 8. The germline CDR1 and CDR2 sequences are WSHSY and SAAADI. The CDR3 has 15 residues. CDR3 sequence (DNA): TGCGCCAGCAGGACATCAGGGGGCGGGAATTCACCCCTCCACTTT. Encoded protein: CASRTSGGGNSPLHF.

This clone was seen only once. This chain links TRBV5-8 with TRBJ1-5; possible D gene TRBD1, 5 bases. The germline CDR1 and CDR2 sequences are SGHTS and YDEGEE. CDR3 length: 16 residues. The V end was cut by 2 bases, the J end by 10 bases, with 22 bases between. The CDR3 protein is CASSFRGGVSGNPQHF. The CDR3, as DNA: TGTGCCAGCAGCTTTCGGGGAGGGGTAAGCGGTAATCCCCAGCATTTT.

A few counts support this clone. This sequence joins TRBV4-1 and TRBJ1-1; unclear D gene. The CDR3 extends over 13 amino acids. Trimming left V 1 base short and J 4 bases short, with 7 bases between. CDR1 MGHRA and CDR2 YSYEKL come from the germline V gene. CDR3 loop: CASSQGPSTEAFF. The DNA of the CDR3 is TGCGCCAGCAGCCAAGGTCCCAGCACTGAAGCTTTCTTT.

This clone has more than one count but fewer than ten. V and J are TRBV21-1 and TRBJ2-7; the table's TRBD1 call for D was not verified on the DNA. TRBV21-1 is flagged as a pseudogene. The CDR3 is 15 residues long. CDR3 nucleotide sequence: TGTGCCAGCAGCTTTACTTACAGGGGTGGCCACGAGCAGTACTTC. This translates into CASSFTYRGGHEQYF.

V gene TRBV4-3 combines with J gene TRBJ2-7; TRBD2 might be the D (5 bases). The ends were cut back, 0 bases at V and 9 bases at J, with 12 bases in the middle. Germline V gives CDR1 LGHNA, CDR2 YSLEER. CDR3 size: 13 residues. The CDR3 nucleotides read TGCGCCAGCAGCCAAGAGTGGACTCACGGGCAGTACTTC. Protein sequence: CASSQEWTHGQYF.

The chain has TRBV27 and TRBJ2-2, with D perhaps matching TRBD1 (5 bases). Germline V gene sequence: CDR1 MNHEY, CDR2 SMNVEV (reference sequence). The CDR3 consists of 15 residues. V dropped 6 bases and J dropped 0 bases, with 11 bases sitting between them. CDR3 nucleotide sequence: TGTGCCAGCAGAACAGGCGTAGCGAACACCGGGGAGCTGTTTTTT. The encoded protein is CASRTGVANTGELFF.

The chain links TRBV5-4 to TRBJ2-6, with TRBD2 matching over 12 bases. The CDR3 sequence is 18 residues long. V was pared by 5 bases and J by 2 bases, with 8 bases of the junction left unmatched. Germline V CDR1 and CDR2: SGHNT, YYREEE (reference sequence). CDR3 DNA: TGTGCCAGCAGACGGACCCCTAGCGGGGGGGCTGGGGCCAACGTCCTGACTTTC. This sequence encodes CASRRTPSGGAGANVLTF.

The genes are TRBV2 and TRBJ2-5; D may be TRBD1 (6 bases). CDR3 length equals 11 residues. Looked up from germline, CDR1 is SNHLY and CDR2 is FYNNEI. Trimming took 7 bases from V and 5 from J, leaving 8 bases between them. CDR3 sequence (DNA): TGTGCCAGCACCAGGGGTGAGACCCAGTACTTC. Its translation: CASTRGETQYF.

The chain couples TRBV12-5 to TRBJ2-5, with 10 bases matching TRBD1. The trim removed 6 bases at V and 3 bases at J, leaving 10 bases unmatched. Germline V lookup: CDR1 LGHNT, CDR2 FRNRAP. The CDR3 length is 16 residues. CDR3 nucleotide sequence: TGTGCTAGTGGGTCAACGCGGACAGGGGGTAAAGAGACCCAGTACTTC. It codes for CASGSTRTGGKETQYF. The whole variable domain, filled in from reference TRBV12-5 and TRBJ2-5, reads DARVTQTPRHKVTEMGQEVTMRCQPILGHNTVFWYRQTMMQGLELLAYFRNRAPLDDSGMPKDRFSAEMPDATLATLKIQPSEPRDSAVYFCASGSTRTGGKETQYFGPGTRLLVL.

This clone was detected once. The chain uses TRBV27 and TRBJ2-1; the match to TRBD2 covers 10 bases. The germline V gene encodes CDR1 MNHEY and CDR2 SMNVEV (reference sequence). This CDR3 has 16 amino acids. Trimming took 5 bases from V and 6 from J; bases not matched to a gene: 10. The CDR3 DNA sequence: TGTGCCAGCAGTCCTCCGACTAGCGGGCTATTCAATGAGCAGTTCTTC. This gives the protein CASSPPTSGLFNEQFF.

This clone has more than one count but fewer than ten. The chain carries TRBV6-5 and TRBJ2-7; 8 bases align to TRBD1. CDR3 size: 13 residues. The J segment lost 0 bases and the V segment lost 7 bases, leaving 2 bases of the junction unmatched. CDR1 and CDR2 (germline): MNHEY, SVGAGI. The CDR3 DNA is TGTGCCAGCACCCAGGGGGCCTCCTACGAGCAGTACTTC. The encoded protein is CASTQGASYEQYF.

The chain employs TRBV18 and TRBJ1-5; D not certain. In germline, CDR1 is KGHSH, CDR2 LQKENI. The V and J ends lost 0 bases and 2 bases respectively, with 11 bases between them. The CDR3 length is 16 residues. CDR3 nucleotide sequence: TGTGCCAGCTCACCACCGGGCAGTAAGGGCAATCAGCCCCAGCATTTT. Translated, it gives CASSPPGSKGNQPQHF.

The V and J genes are TRBV19 and TRBJ2-6; 7 nucleotides match TRBD1. Unmatched junction bases numbered 3, after V lost 5 bases and J lost 2 bases. The germline gives CDR1 LNHDA, CDR2 SQIVND (reference sequence). The length of the CDR3 is 15 residues. This chain's CDR3 is CASSPGTAGANVLTF. For the CDR3, the DNA is TGTGCCAGTAGTCCCGGGACAGCTGGGGCCAACGTCCTGACTTTC.

The chain carries TRBV15 and TRBJ2-5, with D maybe TRBD2 (7 bases). Judging by the DNA end, TRBJ2-7 fits better; the J call may be wrong. CDR1 and CDR2 from the germline V gene are LNHNV and YYDKDF (reference sequence). The CDR3 covers 16 residues. CDR3 DNA sequence: TGTGCCACCAGCCCGAGGGGGGGAAGGACTCGATACGAGCAGTACTTC. It is translated as CATSPRGGRTRYEQYF.